The sequence of this T cell receptor (beta chain) was determined in a study of T cell clones after liver transplantation. In the study overall: Liver transplant recipients had immunosuppression withdrawal attempted within 2 years. As an antigen-independent comparator, third-party-reactive TCRbeta sequences came from pre-transplant mixed lymphocyte reactions. At least one year of complete immunosuppression withdrawal without enzymes over twice normal defined tolerance.

Measured with immunoSEQ multiplex PCR; TCRdb has only the in-frame clones, and not every one. Found here are 68,000 or so clones, around 80% of them singletons; the top ten hold about 0.6%. In germline, CDR1 is MDHEN, CDR2 SYDVKM. V was cut by 3 bases and J by 0 bases, with 9 bases left in between. The CDR3 runs 14 residues. For this clone: Its antigen remains unidentified.

Study-level findings and limits: Circulating graft-donor-reactive CD4 TCRbeta sequences fell significantly post-transplant in most of the 8 subjects.

This sample comprised CD4+ T cells from blood, obtained before liver transplant. This TCR came from a human donor who received a liver transplant. The V and J genes are TRBV28 and TRBJ2-7; D gene uncertain. CDR3 residues: CASSFGINSYEQYF. CDR3 DNA sequence: TGTGCCAGCAGTTTTGGAATAAACTCCTACGAGCAGTACTTC.